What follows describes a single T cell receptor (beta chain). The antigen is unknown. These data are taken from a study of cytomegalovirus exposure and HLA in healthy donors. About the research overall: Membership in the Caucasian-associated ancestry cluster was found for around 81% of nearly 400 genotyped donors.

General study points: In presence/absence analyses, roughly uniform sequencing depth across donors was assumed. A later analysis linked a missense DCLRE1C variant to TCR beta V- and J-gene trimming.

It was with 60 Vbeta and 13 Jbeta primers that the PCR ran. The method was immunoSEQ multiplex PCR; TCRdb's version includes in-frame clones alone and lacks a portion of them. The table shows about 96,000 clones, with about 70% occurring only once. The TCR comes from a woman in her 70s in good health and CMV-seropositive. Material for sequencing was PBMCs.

The CDR3 protein is CAWSVWAGSGDEQYF. DNA of the CDR3: TGTGCCTGGAGTGTATGGGCGGGTTCAGGCGACGAGCAGTACTTC. The V and J genes are TRBV30 and TRBJ2-7; possible D gene TRBD2, 5 bases. CDR3 size: 15 residues. CDR1 is GTSNPN and CDR2 is SVGIG in the germline V gene (reference sequence). V dropped 0 bases and J dropped 5 bases, with 17 bases sitting between them.